One and the same sample provided the 26 T cell receptor beta chains below, sequenced in a study of cytomegalovirus exposure and HLA in healthy donors. PCR involved 60 Vbeta and 13 Jbeta primers. TCRdb's copy holds only in-frame clones and misses some; the assay was immunoSEQ multiplex PCR. This table has roughly 98,000 clones, 70% appearing once. Sequencing was done on a sample of PBMCs. These receptors originate from a middle-aged man in good health and CMV-seronegative.

V usage is TRBV27 and J usage is TRBJ2-2, with D hard to call. This CDR3 has 17 amino acids. Trimming took off 5 bases at V and 0 bases at J, with 16 bases between the two ends. Germline CDR1 reads MNHEY; CDR2 reads SMNVEV (reference sequence). The DNA for the CDR3 is TGTGCCAGCAGTCCACCTACAGTGACCGCGAACACCGGGGAGCTGTTTTTT. Its translation: CASSPPTVTANTGELFF.

This chain uses TRBV5-6 with TRBJ1-2; D possibly corresponds to TRBD1 (5 bases). Germline V gene sequence: CDR1 SGHDT, CDR2 YYEEEE. CDR3 length: 13 residues. The V end was cut by 4 bases, the J end by 4 bases, with 11 bases between. CDR3 region: CASSPGDFYGYTF. In nucleotides, the CDR3 is TGTGCCAGCAGCCCGGGGGATTTCTATGGCTACACCTTC.

The genes are TRBV7-2 and TRBJ1-3; 7 bases align to TRBD1. The CDR3 contains 16 residues. J was trimmed by 2 bases and V by 6 bases; bases with no gene match: 10. CDR1 and CDR2 (germline): SGHTA, FQGNSA. The DNA of the CDR3 is TGTGCCAGCAGAAGAGCAACAGGGGTAGCTGGAAACACCATATATTTT. As protein: CASRRATGVAGNTIYF.

The chain employs TRBV9 and TRBJ2-1, with 14 bases aligning to TRBD2. Trimming removed 4 bases from V and 5 bases from J; junction bases left unmatched: 8. The length of the CDR3 is 17 residues. The V gene's germline CDR1 is SGDLS and CDR2 YYNGEE. CDR3: CASSTRLAGGPNNEQFF. CDR3 nucleotide sequence: TGTGCCAGCAGCACCCGACTAGCGGGAGGGCCGAACAATGAGCAGTTCTTC. Full variable domain (rest looked up from reference TRBV9 and TRBJ2-1): DSGVTQTPKHLITATGQRVTLRCSPRSGDLSVYWYQQSLDQGLQFLIQYYNGEERAKGNILERFSAQQFPDLHSELNLSSLELGDSALYFCASSTRLAGGPNNEQFFGPGTRLTVL.

The V and J genes are TRBV21-1 and TRBJ1-2; the table assigns TRBD1, which was not confirmed against the DNA. TRBV21-1 counts as a pseudogene. There are 17 residues in the CDR3. The CDR3 spells CASSSHSRDSINYGYTF. CDR3 in DNA: TGTGCCAGCAGCTCTCACTCGCGGGACAGCATTAACTATGGCTACACCTTC.

This clone was counted only a few times. The sample holds other DNA sequences that translate to the same CDR3. The chain carries TRBV11-3 and TRBJ2-3; no reliable D call. There are 14 residues in the CDR3. V dropped 2 bases and J dropped 0 bases, with 6 bases sitting between them. From germline, CDR1 is SGHNT and CDR2 YENEEA. The DNA for the CDR3 is TGTGCCAGCAGCTTAACGAGTAGCACAGATACGCAGTATTTT. Translation: CASSLTSSTDTQYF.

The chain combines TRBV25-1 with TRBJ2-5; the match to TRBD2 covers 7 bases. This CDR3 is 16 amino acids long. Per the germline V gene, CDR1 is MGHDK and CDR2 is SYGVNS. Losses at the gene ends were 1 base for V and 1 base for J; bases not matched to a gene: 6. The DNA for the CDR3 is TGTGCCAGCAGTGAATGGAGCGGGACCCTCCAAGAGACCCAGTACTTC. Translating it yields CASSEWSGTLQETQYF. Complete variable domain (other parts from reference TRBV25-1 and TRBJ2-5): EADIYQTPRYLVIGTGKKITLECSQTMGHDKMYWYQQDPGMELHLIHYSYGVNSTEKGDLSSESTVSRIRTEHFPLTLESARPSHTSQYLCASSEWSGTLQETQYFGPGTRLLVL.

V usage is TRBV7-2 and J usage is TRBJ2-7, with 9 bases matching TRBD1. With 2 bases clipped from V and 12 bases from J, the junction kept 20 bases outside the gene matches. The CDR3 is 17 amino acids. CDR1 is SGHTA, CDR2 FQGNSA, per germline. This CDR3 reads CASSLRGRGQGPWEGYF. CDR3 DNA sequence: TGTGCCAGCAGCTTACGGGGGCGGGGACAGGGCCCCTGGGAGGGGTACTTC.

There are a few counts of this clone. The chain employs TRBV10-3 and TRBJ1-5, with TRBD1 identical over 8 bases. Trimming took 2 bases from V and 6 from J; bases not matched to a gene: 9. Germline V gene sequence: CDR1 ENHRY, CDR2 SYGVKD. The CDR3 is made up of 16 amino acids. CDR3 nucleotides: TGTGCCATCAGTGAGGGTGCCGGACAGGGCGGTCAGCCCCAGCATTTT. Encoded protein: CAISEGAGQGGQPQHF.

The V and J genes are TRBV4-2 and TRBJ2-1, with D perhaps TRBD2 (6 bases). The CDR3 extends over 15 amino acids. Between the trimmed V and J ends, which lost 1 base and 1 base, there was a span of 8 bases. Germline lookup yields CDR1 LGHNA and CDR2 YNFKEQ. This chain's CDR3 is CASSQARESYNEQFF. The CDR3 nucleotides read TGTGCCAGCAGCCAAGCCCGGGAGTCCTACAATGAGCAGTTCTTC.

By proportion, this clone is medium-sized. This chain joins TRBV19 and TRBJ1-1, with D tentatively TRBD1 (5 bases). V was trimmed by 7 bases and J by 0 bases, leaving 12 bases between them. From germline, CDR1 is LNHDA and CDR2 SQIVND (reference sequence). This CDR3 has 14 residues. CDR3 DNA: TGTGCCAGTATTCGTCAGGGAATGAACACTGAAGCTTTCTTT. Translating gives CASIRQGMNTEAFF.

The chain couples TRBV5-1 to TRBJ1-2, with 9 bases lining up with TRBD1. Looked up from germline, CDR1 is SGHRS and CDR2 is YFSETQ. CDR3 length equals 17 residues. The J segment lost 4 bases and the V segment lost 0 bases, leaving 10 bases of the junction unmatched. The CDR3 region has the DNA TGCGCCAGCAGCTTGGTGGGGGGACAGGGAAAAGGCTATGGCTACACCTTC. Translated, it gives CASSLVGGQGKGYGYTF. The full variable domain, rest sourced from reference TRBV5-1 and TRBJ1-2, is KAGVTQTPRYLIKTRGQQVTLSCSPISGHRSVSWYQQTPGQGLQFLFEYFSETQRNKGNFPGRFSGRQFSNSRSEMNVSTLELGDSALYLCASSLVGGQGKGYGYTFGSGTRLTVV.

Details on this clone: Other nucleotide sequences in the sample specify the same CDR3. The rearrangement joins TRBV28 to TRBJ1-2; 12 bases match TRBD1. The CDR3 loop spans 14 amino acids. Germline V gives CDR1 MDHEN, CDR2 SYDVKM. V dropped 3 bases and J dropped 7; count of bases not matched to a gene: 3. The CDR3 protein is CASSLGQGAGGYTF. The CDR3 DNA sequence: TGTGCCAGCAGTTTGGGACAGGGGGCGGGTGGCTACACCTTC.

This clone was observed a handful of times. The chain recombines TRBV6-5 with TRBJ2-7; perhaps TRBD1 as D (5 bases). Germline loops: CDR1 MNHEY, CDR2 SVGAGI. V lost 6 bases to trimming and J lost 3 bases, with 18 bases between them. This CDR3 region has 15 residues. For the CDR3, the DNA is TGTGCCAGCAGGGCCCAAGGGCAGGGTAACTACGAGCAGTACTTC. This encodes CASRAQGQGNYEQYF.

The V and J genes are TRBV2 and TRBJ1-1; the D gene is possibly TRBD1 (5 bases). V shed 2 bases and J shed 5 bases, with 9 bases lying between them. Germline V gene data show CDR1 as SNHLY and CDR2 as FYNNEI. This CDR3 has 13 residues. The CDR3 loop is CASSEHRQTEAFF. The CDR3 DNA sequence: TGTGCCAGCAGTGAACACAGGCAGACTGAAGCTTTCTTT. Combining the CDR3 with reference TRBV2 and TRBJ1-1 gives the whole variable domain EPEVTQTPSHQVTQMGQEVILRCVPISNHLYFYWYRQILGQKVEFLVSFYNNEISEKSEIFDDQFSVERPDGSNFTLKIRSTKLEDSAMYFCASSEHRQTEAFFGQGTRLTVV.

The rearrangement links TRBV5-1 to TRBJ1-2; D is ambiguous. The V gene lost 4 bases and the J gene lost 2 bases, with 3 bases spanning the gap. The CDR3 spans 11 residues. Looked up from germline, CDR1 is SGHRS and CDR2 is YFSETQ. The CDR3 spells CASSLNYGYTF. CDR3 bases: TGCGCCAGCAGCCTCAACTATGGCTACACCTTC.

The chain carries TRBV6-5 and TRBJ2-7; a weak D match, TRBD2 (6 bases). Trimming cost V 2 bases and J 4 bases, with 15 bases left between them. The CDR3 has 15 amino acids. Germline values: CDR1 MNHEY, CDR2 SVGAGI. CDR3 nucleotides: TGTGCCAGCAGTTACGAACGAGGTGGGACTTACGAGCAGTACTTC. Translating gives CASSYERGGTYEQYF.

This sequence joins TRBV2 and TRBJ2-3; D is perhaps TRBD2 (6 bases). Trimming stripped 7 bases from V and 0 bases from J, with 14 bases between. From germline, CDR1 is SNHLY and CDR2 FYNNEI. The CDR3 runs to 15 residues. The CDR3 DNA sequence: TGTGCCAGCAAAATATCGACTAGTAGCACAGATACGCAGTATTTT. It is translated as CASKISTSSTDTQYF.

This clone was picked up a small number of times. This chain uses TRBV7-2 with TRBJ1-1; D call uncertain. The CDR3 contains 13 residues. Trimming took off 5 bases at V and 0 bases at J, with 7 bases between the two ends. The germline V gene encodes CDR1 SGHTA and CDR2 FQGNSA. CDR3 nucleotides: TGTGCCAGCAGCCTTTCTATGAACACTGAAGCTTTCTTT. This translates into CASSLSMNTEAFF.

The V gene is TRBV6-5, the J gene TRBJ2-3; a possible D gene is TRBD1 (5 bases). Germline CDR1 reads MNHEY; CDR2 reads SVGAGI. Deletions cut 0 bases from V and 5 bases from J, with 12 bases between. The CDR3 consists of 15 residues. The CDR3 is CASSYSRPRGDTQYF. In nucleotides, the CDR3 is TGTGCCAGCAGTTACTCTAGGCCTAGGGGAGATACGCAGTATTTT.

As DNA, the CDR3 is TGTGCCAGCAGCTTAGATGGAGCCAGGGTATCCTATGGCTACACCTTC. Translating it yields CASSLDGARVSYGYTF. V and J are TRBV11-2 and TRBJ1-2, with TRBD1 as a possible D gene (5 bases). The CDR3 totals 16 residues. Germline CDR1 reads SGHAT; CDR2 reads FQNNGV. Trimming stripped 0 bases from V and 4 bases from J, with 15 bases between.

The chain couples TRBV11-2 to TRBJ2-5, with a weak D call TRBD1 (6 bases). Trimming shortened V by 6 bases and J by 0 bases, and 14 bases separated the two germline ends. The CDR3 is made up of 15 amino acids. The V gene's germline CDR1 is SGHAT and CDR2 FQNNGV. CDR3 sequence reads: CASSRTVQYQETQYF. The DNA for the CDR3 is TGTGCCAGCAGTCGGACAGTACAGTACCAAGAGACCCAGTACTTC.

The chain links TRBV4-1 to TRBJ2-7, with 9 nucleotides matching TRBD1. Germline V CDR1 and CDR2: MGHRA, YSYEKL. V gave up 2 bases and J gave up 3 bases; unmatched junction bases: 2. CDR3 size: 14 residues. Here the CDR3 reads CASSQWTGVYEQYF. CDR3 coding DNA: TGCGCCAGCAGCCAATGGACAGGGGTCTACGAGCAGTACTTC.

The CDR3 DNA is TGTGCCAGCAGTGAATTTTTTATAACCAGGGGTCGGGTTAATGAAAAACTGTTTTTT. Translation gives CASSEFFITRGRVNEKLFF. The gene calls are TRBV6-1 and TRBJ1-4, with a weak D call TRBD1 (6 bases). This CDR3 comprises 19 residues. From germline, CDR1 is MNHNS and CDR2 SASEGT. The V end lost 2 bases, the J end lost 4 bases, and 23 bases lay between the germline ends.

The chain recombines TRBV7-2 with TRBJ2-3; D gene ambiguous. The CDR3 sequence is 18 residues long. Germline assignment: CDR1 SGHTA and CDR2 FQGNSA. V lost 2 bases and J 2 bases, leaving 20 bases between the germline ends. The CDR3 protein is CASSLSPRGSVSTDTQYF. CDR3 nucleotide sequence: TGTGCCAGCAGCTTATCCCCTCGCGGCAGCGTATCCACAGATACGCAGTATTTT.

V gene TRBV18 combines with J gene TRBJ2-1; 7 bases line up with TRBD2. V lost 2 bases and J lost 6; bases outside the gene matches: 7. CDR3 size: 15 residues. From germline, CDR1 is KGHSH and CDR2 LQKENI. CDR3 DNA: TGTGCCAGCTCACCAGGACTAGATATAATCAATGAGCAGTTCTTC. Protein sequence: CASSPGLDIINEQFF.